This T cell receptor (beta chain) appears in the sequencing data of a study of T cell repertoires in cytomegalovirus infection. MiXCR, applied by TCRdb to the reads, yields one record per CDR3 protein. The table lists about 830,000 distinct CDR3 sequences, less than 35% of them singletons. A note on this clonotype: What it binds is not known.

Per the germline V gene, CDR1 is LNHDA and CDR2 is SQIVND (reference sequence). The CDR3 is made up of 16 amino acids. V lost 8 bases to trimming and J lost 0 bases, with 17 bases between them. Study observations and caveats: The cumulative frequency of public TCR beta families identified carriers of CMV plus the relevant HLA.

The specimen was cultured CD8+ T cells from PBMCs, collected from culture after CMV antigen stimulation. The sequence was collected from a human donor in good health (CMV status not recorded). Some clones in this sample may be carry-over from other donors' samples. The chain recombines TRBV19 with TRBJ1-3; tentatively, D is TRBD1 (5 bases). DNA for the CDR3: TGTGCCAGTGTGGGAGCGTCAGGGACCTCTGGAAACACCATATATTTT. It codes for CASVGASGTSGNTIYF.